Each of the 9 T cell receptor beta chains below was sequenced from the same sample in a study of blood T cells in healthy people across ages. Using a J-beta primer mix together with a sample-barcoded 5' primer, a second PCR was run for 7 to 11 cycles. TCRdb fed the 5' RACE reads into MiXCR, producing one record per CDR3 protein. Of about 940,000 distinct CDR3 sequences listed, roughly 52% are singletons. Source material: blood. These receptors were collected from a man aged 25-45 years in good health.

This clonotype has just a few counts. The V call is TRBV4-2, the J call TRBJ2-7; no clear D gene. CDR1 is LGHNA, CDR2 YNFKEQ, per germline. The CDR3 runs 13 residues. V was pared by 0 bases and J by 3 bases, with 6 bases between. The CDR3 DNA sequence: TGTGCCAGCAGCCAAGATACCAGCTACGAGCAGTACTTC. It specifies CASSQDTSYEQYF.

This clonotype was seen ten or more times. One end of the junction does not line up with germline, which may come from a read error. The V and J genes are TRBV5-1 and TRBJ2-3, with D tentatively TRBD1 or TRBD2 (5 bases each). CDR1 is SGHRS and CDR2 is YFSETQ in the germline V gene. The length of the CDR3 is 14 residues. CDR3 bases: TGTGCCAGCAGTCCCGGGACCAGCACAGATACGCAGTATTTT. Protein: CASSPGTSTDTQYF.

The gene calls are TRBV20-1 and TRBJ2-5; 9 nucleotides match TRBD2. Germline V gene data show CDR1 as DFQATT and CDR2 as SNEGSKA (reference sequence). V gave up 6 bases and J gave up 4 bases; unmatched junction bases: 3. CDR3 length equals 12 residues. The CDR3 loop reads CSAPGLAETQYF. The CDR3 region has the DNA TGCAGTGCCCCGGGACTAGCAGAGACCCAGTACTTC.

This clonotype has a count of ten or more. V and J are TRBV5-1 and TRBJ1-6; 7 nucleotides match TRBD1. The CDR3 consists of 16 residues. J gave up 7 bases and V 0 bases, and 7 bases lay outside the gene matches. Germline V gene sequence: CDR1 SGHRS, CDR2 YFSETQ. The CDR3 DNA follows: TGCGCCAGCAGCTTGGCCGCGGGACAGAGAAATTCACCCCTCCACTTT. Amino acid sequence: CASSLAAGQRNSPLHF.

This chain links TRBV18 with TRBJ2-1; 9 bases agree with TRBD1. The junction had 5 bases not matched to a gene; V was cut back by 3 bases and J by 8 bases. Germline-derived CDR1 and CDR2 are KGHSH and LQKENI. This CDR3 spans 14 amino acids. The DNA of the CDR3 is TGTGCCAGCTCACCCAGCACAGGGGGCCATGAGCAGTTCTTC. Residues: CASSPSTGGHEQFF.

This chain connects TRBV9 to TRBJ2-1; TRBD1 aligns across 7 bases. The CDR3 contains 14 residues. Germline V lookup: CDR1 SGDLS, CDR2 YYNGEE. V shed 3 bases and J 8 bases; nucleotides not matched to a gene: 8. The CDR3 DNA is TGTGCCAGCAGCGGTATACAGGGGATGGATGAGCAGTTCTTC. It translates to CASSGIQGMDEQFF.

The chain couples TRBV3-1 to TRBJ2-6, with D unclear. The V gene's germline CDR1 is LGHDT and CDR2 YNNKEL (reference sequence). V lost 0 bases, J lost 0 bases, and 6 bases lay in between. The CDR3 contains 16 residues. This CDR3 is CASSQDPYSGANVLTF. The CDR3 DNA reads as TGTGCCAGCAGCCAAGATCCATACTCTGGGGCCAACGTCCTGACTTTC.

This clonotype appeared a few times. The V and J genes are TRBV7-9 and TRBJ2-1; 10 nucleotides align to TRBD1. The CDR3 loop spans 18 amino acids. V shed 5 bases, J shed 4 bases, and the junction held 14 bases outside the gene matches. Germline V gives CDR1 SEHNR, CDR2 FQNEAQ (reference sequence). The CDR3 nucleotides read TGTGCCAGCAGCCCTCGGACAGGGGGGGTCTACAGATACAATGAGCAGTTCTTC. Its protein product is CASSPRTGGVYRYNEQFF.

To note about this clonotype: Germline is not matched at one junction end, which may reflect a read error. The rearrangement uses TRBV27 and TRBJ2-1; possible D gene TRBD2, 5 bases. The CDR3 is 12 residues long. CDR1 and CDR2 (germline): MNHEY, SMNVEV (reference sequence). CDR3 protein: CTSSLDFDVQFF. CDR3 in DNA: TGTACCAGCAGTCTGGACTTCGACGTCCAGTTCTTC.